The 27 T cell receptor beta chains presented below share a single source sample, sequenced in a study of STAT5B mutations in CD4+ large granular lymphocyte leukemia. Using immunoSEQ multiplex PCR, the repertoire was profiled, and TCRdb retains in-frame clones only, with some absent. The sample has about 33,000 clones; roughly 80% are singletons. Sequenced input: CD4+ T cells from blood buffy coats. These receptors came from a human donor in good health.

The rearrangement uses TRBV7-3 and TRBJ2-1, with 10 bases fitting TRBD1. V lost 3 bases and J lost 5; bases outside the gene matches: 4. The CDR3 sequence is 15 residues long. Germline assignment: CDR1 SGHTA and CDR2 FQGTGA. For the CDR3, the DNA is TGTGCCAGCAGCTTTGCGGGACAGGGGAACAATGAGCAGTTCTTC. This sequence encodes CASSFAGQGNNEQFF.

This chain joins TRBV18 and TRBJ1-1, with 10 bases that match TRBD1. Germline V gene data show CDR1 as KGHSH and CDR2 as LQKENI. CDR3 size: 16 residues. The V gene end was trimmed by 2 bases and the J gene end by 2 bases; junction bases not matched to a gene: 5. CDR3: CASSPGTGAGNTEAFF. The CDR3 DNA reads TGTGCCAGCTCACCAGGGACAGGGGCAGGAAACACTGAAGCTTTCTTT.

This chain uses TRBV5-5 with TRBJ1-1; D might be TRBD1 (5 bases). CDR1 SGHKS and CDR2 YYEKEE come from the germline V gene (reference sequence). Between the trimmed V and J ends, which lost 1 base and 4 bases, there was a span of 23 bases. The CDR3 has 18 amino acids. CDR3 protein: CASSLSNRGLRAGTEAFF. CDR3 DNA sequence: TGTGCCAGCAGCTTGTCCAACCGGGGCCTCCGGGCGGGCACTGAAGCTTTCTTT.

This clone was picked up a small number of times. The DNA for the CDR3 is TGTGCCAGTAGTCCCCGGCAAGGGCAGGGTGAAGCTTTCTTT. Translating it yields CASSPRQGQGEAFF. The chain uses TRBV19 and TRBJ1-1; tentative D call: TRBD1 (5 bases). Germline loops: CDR1 LNHDA, CDR2 SQIVND (reference sequence). Trimming cost V 5 bases and J 7 bases, with 17 bases left between them. The CDR3 has 14 residues.

The chain has TRBV20-1 and TRBJ1-2; D is undetermined. V was trimmed by 5 bases and J by 7 bases, leaving 11 bases between them. Germline V gene sequence: CDR1 DFQATT, CDR2 SNEGSKA (reference sequence). There are 11 residues in the CDR3. CDR3 nucleotide sequence: TGCAGTGCTTTATCAGGTGCTGGCTACACCTTC. This encodes CSALSGAGYTF.

V and J are TRBV15 and TRBJ2-2; D unclear. There are 12 residues in the CDR3. Germline V CDR1 and CDR2: LNHNV, YYDKDF (reference sequence). V lost 2 bases to trimming and J lost 8 bases, with 6 bases between them. Here the CDR3 DNA reads TGTGCCACCAGCAGACCCCGAGGGGAGCTGTTTTTT. It codes for CATSRPRGELFF.

This chain joins TRBV30 and TRBJ1-2; D is ambiguous. The CDR3 sequence is 11 residues long. CDR1 GTSNPN and CDR2 SVGIG come from the germline V gene (reference sequence). Between the trimmed V and J ends, which lost 6 bases and 4 bases, there was a span of 9 bases. This CDR3 reads CACLGSYGYTF. CDR3 nucleotide sequence: TGTGCCTGCTTGGGGTCCTATGGCTACACCTTC.

The sample holds a few counts of this clone. V usage is TRBV14 and J usage is TRBJ2-3; D is unclear. There are 16 residues in the CDR3. CDR1 is SGHDN, CDR2 FVKESK, per germline. Trimming cost V 0 bases and J 0 bases, with 10 bases left between them. The CDR3 reads CASSQDSSPSTDTQYF. CDR3 DNA: TGTGCCAGCAGCCAAGATTCTTCCCCTAGCACAGATACGCAGTATTTT.

The sample holds a few counts of this clone. V gene TRBV19 combines with J gene TRBJ2-2; 7 bases agree with TRBD2. This CDR3 contains 17 residues. The germline gives CDR1 LNHDA, CDR2 SQIVND (reference sequence). Losses at the gene ends were 8 bases for V and 7 bases for J; bases not matched to a gene: 19. DNA for the CDR3: TGTGCCAGTCGCGTCGGGGCGGGAGTGTCGTCGATCGGGGAGCTGTTTTTT. Amino acids: CASRVGAGVSSIGELFF.

CDR3 nucleotide sequence: TGTGCCAGCAGCCTAAGACTAGCGGGGGCCTACGAGCAGTACTTC. It encodes CASSLRLAGAYEQYF. The rearrangement joins TRBV7-2 to TRBJ2-7; 12 bases agree with TRBD2. With 5 bases clipped from V and 2 bases from J, the junction kept 4 bases outside the gene matches. The CDR3 has 15 amino acids. In germline, CDR1 is SGHTA, CDR2 FQGNSA.

This clone appeared a single time. The chain's CDR3 is CASSVMGLVHEREQFF. CDR3 nucleotides: TGTGCCAGCAGCGTAATGGGACTAGTCCATGAGCGTGAGCAGTTCTTC. This chain joins TRBV9 and TRBJ2-1; 8 nucleotides line up with TRBD2. V lost 1 base to trimming and J lost 9 bases; unmatched junction nucleotides: 12. The germline CDR1 and CDR2 sequences are SGDLS and YYNGEE. The CDR3 contains 16 residues.

This clone was counted a single time. CDR3 sequence reads: CASSPPSLFEQYF. CDR3 nucleotides: TGTGCCAGCTCACCACCGTCCCTATTCGAGCAGTACTTC. The chain combines TRBV18 with TRBJ2-7; D call uncertain. V gave up 0 bases and J gave up 6 bases, with 9 bases separating them. In germline, CDR1 is KGHSH, CDR2 LQKENI. The CDR3 extends over 13 amino acids.

The chain recombines TRBV5-1 with TRBJ2-6, with D perhaps being TRBD1 or TRBD2 (5 bases each). The CDR3 consists of 16 residues. Trimming cost V 2 bases and J 0 bases, with 9 bases left between them. Germline values: CDR1 SGHRS, CDR2 YFSETQ. CDR3 sequence reads: CASSLWGNSGANVLTF. CDR3 DNA: TGCGCCAGCAGCTTATGGGGGAACTCTGGGGCCAACGTCCTGACTTTC.

The chain is built from TRBV4-2 and TRBJ2-2; D perhaps matches TRBD2 (6 bases). The CDR3 totals 14 residues. V gave up 4 bases and J gave up 5 bases, with 11 bases separating them. The V gene's germline CDR1 is LGHNA and CDR2 YNFKEQ. CDR3 nucleotides: TGTGCCAGCAGCCGAGAAAGCGGGACCGGGGAGCTGTTTTTT. It is translated as CASSRESGTGELFF.

V usage is TRBV6-1 and J usage is TRBJ2-1; 8 bases are shared with TRBD1. The CDR3 length is 14 residues. V dropped 3 bases and J dropped 4; count of bases not matched to a gene: 2. CDR1 is MNHNS, CDR2 SASEGT, per germline. CDR3 amino acids: CASSDRTGYNEQFF. The CDR3 bases are TGTGCCAGCAGTGATAGGACAGGGTACAATGAGCAGTTCTTC.

The rearrangement joins TRBV11-2 to TRBJ2-2; 12 bases map to TRBD2. The CDR3 is made up of 17 amino acids. Germline-derived CDR1 and CDR2 are SGHAT and FQNNGV. V shed 5 bases and J 3 bases; nucleotides not matched to a gene: 7. The CDR3 region has the DNA TGTGCCAGCAGCCGGAGACTAGCGGGAGACTACACCGGGGAGCTGTTTTTT. This translates into CASSRRLAGDYTGELFF.

This clone was seen a few times. The CDR3 here is CAWSRTVMNTEAFF. The CDR3 DNA is TGTGCCTGGAGCCGGACAGTGATGAACACTGAAGCTTTCTTT. The chain carries TRBV30 and TRBJ1-1; D might be TRBD1 (6 bases). The CDR3 sequence is 14 residues long. The germline gives CDR1 GTSNPN, CDR2 SVGIG (reference sequence). V dropped 3 bases and J dropped 0 bases, with 11 bases sitting between them.

The chain joins TRBV6-4 to TRBJ2-1, with 10 positions matching TRBD2. This CDR3 has 15 residues. Germline V gene data show CDR1 as MRHNA and CDR2 as SNTAGT. The junction had 8 bases not matched to a gene; V was cut back by 5 bases and J by 7 bases. The CDR3 loop is CASSRLAGDVNEQFF. The CDR3 DNA reads TGTGCCAGCAGTCGGCTAGCGGGAGATGTAAATGAGCAGTTCTTC.

This sequence joins TRBV5-1 and TRBJ1-6, with TRBD1 matching over 8 bases. CDR3 size: 14 residues. After removal of 3 bases from V and 6 bases from J, the junction contained 2 bases not matched to a gene. Germline values: CDR1 SGHRS, CDR2 YFSETQ. The CDR3 DNA reads as TGCGCCAGCAGCTGGACAGGGCCTAATTCACCCCTCCACTTT. Translated, it gives CASSWTGPNSPLHF.

This clone has more than one count but fewer than ten. This sequence joins TRBV29-1 and TRBJ1-2; 7 positions match TRBD1. V dropped 7 bases and J dropped 4; count of bases not matched to a gene: 15. CDR3 length: 15 residues. CDR1 and CDR2 from the germline V gene are SQVTM and ANQGSEA. This CDR3 reads CSALTRQGGGYGYTF. The CDR3 DNA reads as TGCAGCGCCCTGACGAGACAGGGCGGGGGCTATGGCTACACCTTC.

The gene calls are TRBV5-1 and TRBJ1-5; 8 bases fit TRBD1. CDR1 and CDR2 from the germline V gene are SGHRS and YFSETQ. The CDR3 runs 14 residues. V dropped 4 bases and J dropped 3; count of bases not matched to a gene: 3. The CDR3 DNA is TGCGCCAGCAGCACGACAGGGGACAATCAGCCCCAGCATTTT. Protein product: CASSTTGDNQPQHF.

The chain carries TRBV30 and TRBJ2-3; a weak D match, TRBD2 (6 bases). There are 15 residues in the CDR3. The V end lost 0 bases, the J end lost 4 bases, and 14 bases lay between the germline ends. Germline V gene sequence: CDR1 GTSNPN, CDR2 SVGIG (reference sequence). The CDR3 DNA reads as TGTGCCTGGAGTGTTCTTGGCGGGGCTGCAGATACGCAGTATTTT. Translation gives CAWSVLGGAADTQYF.

This CDR3 reads CASSERGNTIYF. In DNA form, the CDR3 reads TGTGCCAGCAGTGAAAGGGGAAACACCATATATTTT. The J gene is TRBJ1-3, the V gene TRBV6-1; unclear D gene. Germline V lookup: CDR1 MNHNS, CDR2 SASEGT. The CDR3 consists of 12 residues. Trimming took off 2 bases at V and 4 bases at J, with 3 bases between the two ends.

V and J are TRBV18 and TRBJ2-7; weak D call: TRBD1 (6 bases). Germline values: CDR1 KGHSH, CDR2 LQKENI. V gave up 0 bases and J gave up 4 bases, with 16 bases separating them. CDR3 length: 16 amino acids. As DNA, the CDR3 is TGTGCCAGCTCACCACCTTCGACAGGTTCACCTTACGAGCAGTACTTC. It encodes CASSPPSTGSPYEQYF. The variable domain in full, with the rest retrieved from reference TRBV18 and TRBJ2-7, is NAGVMQNPRHLVRRRGQEARLRCSPMKGHSHVYWYRQLPEEGLKFMVYLQKENIIDESGMPKERFSAEFPKEGPSILRIQQVVRGDSAAYFCASSPPSTGSPYEQYFGPGTRLTVT.

The V gene is TRBV29-1, the J gene TRBJ2-3, with D unclear. The CDR3 spans 13 residues. Deletions cut 3 bases from V and 4 bases from J, with 11 bases between. From germline, CDR1 is SQVTM and CDR2 ANQGSEA. Here the CDR3 reads CSVDRSRADTQYF. Written as DNA, the CDR3 is TGCAGCGTTGACAGGTCGCGTGCAGATACGCAGTATTTT.

The genes are TRBV19 and TRBJ1-5; D call uncertain. The germline V gene encodes CDR1 LNHDA and CDR2 SQIVND (reference sequence). Trimming removed 3 bases at V and 7 bases at J, with 13 bases between. The CDR3 has 14 amino acids. This CDR3 reads CASSITPMGQPQHF. CDR3 nucleotide sequence: TGTGCCAGTAGTATTACACCAATGGGGCAGCCCCAGCATTTT.

The chain combines TRBV11-1 with TRBJ2-7, with 9 nucleotides matching TRBD2. The trim removed 2 bases at V and 6 bases at J, leaving 11 bases unmatched. There are 16 residues in the CDR3. Per the germline V gene, CDR1 is SGHAT and CDR2 is FQDESV (reference sequence). CDR3 sequence reads: CASSLNPGLASGEQYF. CDR3 DNA sequence: TGTGCCAGCAGCTTAAACCCGGGACTAGCAAGTGGCGAGCAGTACTTC.